These 4 T cell receptor beta chains were sequenced from one sample in a study of OX40 agonist ivuxolimab in advanced cancers. Only in-frame clones appear in the TCRdb table, and some are missing; sequencing was by immunoSEQ multiplex PCR. Of 60,000 to 65,000 clones detected, around 90% appear once; the ten largest clones hold about an eighth. Sequenced material: CD4+ or CD8+ T cells sorted from blood, taken in a trial of the OX40 agonist ivuxolimab. Receptors originate from an adult with an advanced solid tumor such as melanoma, head and neck, liver or kidney cancer.

This chain uses TRBV14 with TRBJ1-2; TRBD1 agrees at 7 bases. Per germline, CDR1 SGHDN and CDR2 FVKESK. J lost 4 bases, V lost 4 bases, and 3 bases had no gene match. The CDR3 has 13 residues. The CDR3 loop is CASSLGTVYGYTF. The CDR3 DNA reads TGTGCCAGCAGCCTTGGGACAGTCTATGGCTACACCTTC.

The CDR3 nucleotides read TGTGCCAGCAGCTTAATGGGTGGGGACAGGGGATTGGTCGAGCAGTACTTC. This translates into CASSLMGGDRGLVEQYF. The chain recombines TRBV7-6 with TRBJ2-7, with 10 bases lining up with TRBD1. The CDR3 loop spans 17 amino acids. J was trimmed by 6 bases and V by 2 bases; bases with no gene match: 13. Per germline, CDR1 SGHVS and CDR2 FNYEAQ.

This sequence joins TRBV7-9 and TRBJ2-1; 10 bases are a match to TRBD2. The V gene's germline CDR1 is SEHNR and CDR2 FQNEAQ (reference sequence). This CDR3 is 16 amino acids long. The ends lost 5 bases at V and 0 bases at J; junction bases unmatched: 4. The CDR3 region has the DNA TGTGCCAGCAGCACTAGCGGGACCAACTCCTACAATGAGCAGTTCTTC. It translates to CASSTSGTNSYNEQFF.

This CDR3 reads CASRGFEQYF. As DNA, the CDR3 is TGTGCCAGCAGGGGTTTTGAGCAGTACTTC. This chain joins TRBV2 and TRBJ2-7; no clear D. With 6 bases removed from V and 7 bases from J, the gap between germline ends came to 7 bases. Germline-derived CDR1 and CDR2 are SNHLY and FYNNEI. This CDR3 has 10 amino acids.